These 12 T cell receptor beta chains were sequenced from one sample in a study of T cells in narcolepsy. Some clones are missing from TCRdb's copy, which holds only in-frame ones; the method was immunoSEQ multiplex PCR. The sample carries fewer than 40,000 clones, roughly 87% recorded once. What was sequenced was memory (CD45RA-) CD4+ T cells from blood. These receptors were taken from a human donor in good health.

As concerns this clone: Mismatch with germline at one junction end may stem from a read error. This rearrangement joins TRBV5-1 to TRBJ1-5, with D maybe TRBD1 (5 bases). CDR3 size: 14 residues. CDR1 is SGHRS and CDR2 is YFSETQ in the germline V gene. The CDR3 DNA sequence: TGTGCCAGCAGCAAGGAGGGACGGGAACAGCCCCAGCATTTT. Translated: CASSKEGREQPQHF.

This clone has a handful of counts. CDR3 residues: CASSVSDTSGNTIYF. CDR3 nucleotide sequence: TGTGCCAGCAGCGTATCAGACACCTCTGGAAACACCATATATTTT. V usage is TRBV9 and J usage is TRBJ1-3; no firm D call. CDR3 size: 15 residues. Germline V gene sequence: CDR1 SGDLS, CDR2 YYNGEE. Trimming pared 1 base from V and 0 bases from J, leaving 8 bases between.

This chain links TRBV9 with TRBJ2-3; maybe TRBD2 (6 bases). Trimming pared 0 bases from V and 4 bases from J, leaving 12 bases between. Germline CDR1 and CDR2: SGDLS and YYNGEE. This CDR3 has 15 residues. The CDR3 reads CASSVVEGFADTQYF. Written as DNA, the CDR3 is TGTGCCAGCAGCGTAGTGGAGGGATTTGCAGATACGCAGTATTTT.

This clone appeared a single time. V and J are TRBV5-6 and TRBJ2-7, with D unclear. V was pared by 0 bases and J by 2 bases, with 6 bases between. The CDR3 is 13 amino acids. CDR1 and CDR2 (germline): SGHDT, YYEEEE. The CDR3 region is CASSLGSTYEQYF. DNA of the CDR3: TGTGCCAGCAGCTTGGGCAGTACCTACGAGCAGTACTTC.

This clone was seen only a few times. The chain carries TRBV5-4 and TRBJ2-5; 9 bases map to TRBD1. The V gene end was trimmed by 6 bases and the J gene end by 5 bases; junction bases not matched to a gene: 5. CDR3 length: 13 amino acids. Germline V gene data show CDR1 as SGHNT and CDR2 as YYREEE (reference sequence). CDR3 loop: CASTQGAEETQYF. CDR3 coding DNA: TGTGCCAGCACACAGGGGGCTGAGGAGACCCAGTACTTC.

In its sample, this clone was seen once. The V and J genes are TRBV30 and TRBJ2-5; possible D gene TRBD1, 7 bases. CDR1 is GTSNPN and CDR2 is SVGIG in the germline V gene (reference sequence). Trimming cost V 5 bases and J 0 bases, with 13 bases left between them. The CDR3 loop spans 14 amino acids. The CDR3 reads CAWGSGGNQETQYF. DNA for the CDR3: TGTGCCTGGGGGTCAGGGGGGAACCAAGAGACCCAGTACTTC.

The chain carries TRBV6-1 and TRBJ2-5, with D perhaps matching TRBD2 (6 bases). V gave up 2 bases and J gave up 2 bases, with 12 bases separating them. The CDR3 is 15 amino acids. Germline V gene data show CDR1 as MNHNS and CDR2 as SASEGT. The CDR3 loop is CASSENRAGQETQYF. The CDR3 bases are TGTGCCAGCAGTGAAAATCGGGCGGGGCAAGAGACCCAGTACTTC.

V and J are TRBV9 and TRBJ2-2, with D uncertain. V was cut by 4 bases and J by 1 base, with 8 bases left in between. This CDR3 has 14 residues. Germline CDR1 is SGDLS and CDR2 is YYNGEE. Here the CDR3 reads CASSLRQNTGELFF. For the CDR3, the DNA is TGTGCCAGCAGCCTCCGACAGAACACCGGGGAGCTGTTTTTT.

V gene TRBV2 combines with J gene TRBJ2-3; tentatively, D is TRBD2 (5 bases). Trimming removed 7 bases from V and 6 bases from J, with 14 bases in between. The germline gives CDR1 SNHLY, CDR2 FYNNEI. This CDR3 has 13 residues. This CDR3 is CASTLRREDTQYF. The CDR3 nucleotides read TGTGCCAGCACCCTCCGAAGGGAGGATACGCAGTATTTT.

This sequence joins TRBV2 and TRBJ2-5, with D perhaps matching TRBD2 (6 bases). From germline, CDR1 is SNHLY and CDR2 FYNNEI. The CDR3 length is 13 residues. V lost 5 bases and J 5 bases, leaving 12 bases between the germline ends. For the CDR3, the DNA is TGTGCCAGCAGTCGGGACTCTTGGGAGACCCAGTACTTC. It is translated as CASSRDSWETQYF.

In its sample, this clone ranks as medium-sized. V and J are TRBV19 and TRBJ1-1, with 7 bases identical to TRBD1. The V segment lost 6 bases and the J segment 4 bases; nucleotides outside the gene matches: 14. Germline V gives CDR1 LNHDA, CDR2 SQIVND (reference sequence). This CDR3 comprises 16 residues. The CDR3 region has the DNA TGTGCCAGTAGGGGTCTTCCAGGGGGTAAGTCCACTGAAGCTTTCTTT. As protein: CASRGLPGGKSTEAFF.

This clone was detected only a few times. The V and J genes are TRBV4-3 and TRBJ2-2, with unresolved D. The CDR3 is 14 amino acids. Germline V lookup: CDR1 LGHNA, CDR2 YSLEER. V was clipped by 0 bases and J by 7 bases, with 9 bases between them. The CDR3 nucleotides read TGCGCCAGCAGCCAAGAGGTCCTCGGCGGGGAGCTGTTTTTT. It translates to CASSQEVLGGELFF.